The TCR beta chain under discussion was sequenced for a study of T cells expressing NK-cell markers. TCRdb derives one entry per CDR3 protein from the 5' RACE reads, leaving out DNA. In all, the sample yields more than 400,000 distinct CDR3 sequences. Germline V CDR1 and CDR2: SGHDT, YYEEEE. CDR3 size: 14 residues. The sequenced sample was blood T cells: a sorted CD56 or NKG2C T cell subset, CD4+ or CD8+ T cells, or bulk PBMC T cells (not recorded which). This sequence joins TRBV5-6 and TRBJ2-7. This sequence originates from a woman between 18 and 70 years old in good health. CDR3: CASSSQAVSYEQYF.